This entry features one T cell receptor beta chain sequence. TCRdb's table, derived via immunoSEQ multiplex PCR, lists solely in-frame clones and lacks some. The repertoire holds more than 85,000 clones, roughly 79% seen once, with around 10% in the top ten. The record originates from a study of blood T cell repertoires in COVID-19. Study in general: Samples of COVID-19 (acute and convalescent) were obtained from the United States, Italy and Spain. T cells, B-cell-depleted T cells, or PBMCs provided the cDNA or gDNA that served as material.

CDR3 length: 15 amino acids. Germline CDR1 and CDR2: SGHNT and YYREEE (reference sequence). Unmatched junction bases numbered 5, after V lost 2 bases and J lost 1 base. The TCR was taken from a woman between 65 and 79 years old with acute or convalescent COVID-19. V and J are TRBV5-4 and TRBJ2-7, with 8 bases that match TRBD2. Source material: peripheral blood. The CDR3 reads CASSLGGRRSYEQYF. The CDR3 DNA reads TGTGCCAGCAGCTTAGGCGGGAGGAGATCCTACGAGCAGTACTTC.